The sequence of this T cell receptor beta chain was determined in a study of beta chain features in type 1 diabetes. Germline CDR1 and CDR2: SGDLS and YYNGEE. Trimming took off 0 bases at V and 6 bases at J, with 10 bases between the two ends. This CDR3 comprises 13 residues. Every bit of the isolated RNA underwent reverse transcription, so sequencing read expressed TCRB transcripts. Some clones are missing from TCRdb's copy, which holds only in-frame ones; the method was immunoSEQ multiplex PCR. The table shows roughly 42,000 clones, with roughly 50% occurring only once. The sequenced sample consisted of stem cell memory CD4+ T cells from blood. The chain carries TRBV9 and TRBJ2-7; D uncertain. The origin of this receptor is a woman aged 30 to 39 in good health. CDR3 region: CASSVGGMFEQYF. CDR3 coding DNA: TGTGCCAGCAGCGTAGGAGGTATGTTCGAGCAGTACTTC.